Presented here are 16 T cell receptor beta chains from one specimen sequenced in a study of T cell responses to AZD1222 COVID-19 vaccine. Assay: immunoSEQ multiplex PCR; the TCRdb copy retains only in-frame clones and omits some. The sample consists of about 180,000 clones, approximately 91% of them appearing once. The sample here was peripheral blood, taken 28 days after the second AZD1222 dose. The receptors shown here come from an adult who received the AZD1222 COVID-19 vaccine.

This chain uses TRBV7-3 with TRBJ1-1, with a weak D call TRBD1 (5 bases). This CDR3 has 14 amino acids. Trimming left V 5 bases short and J 5 bases short, with 15 bases between. Germline V gene lookup returns CDR1 SGHTA and CDR2 FQGTGA. Here the CDR3 DNA reads TGTGCCAGCAGCCTGACCCGGGACGCAACTGAAGCTTTCTTT. It is translated as CASSLTRDATEAFF.

The V gene is TRBV30, the J gene TRBJ2-5; TRBD1 agrees at 11 bases. The length of the CDR3 is 18 residues. V lost 4 bases and J lost 6; bases outside the gene matches: 19. Germline loops: CDR1 GTSNPN, CDR2 SVGIG (reference sequence). In DNA, the CDR3 is TGTGCCTGGAAGGAATTTGCCGTTGCGGACAGGGGGCGTCAGACCCAGTACTTC. This gives the protein CAWKEFAVADRGRQTQYF.

This clone was counted once. This chain links TRBV12-3 or TRBV12-4 with TRBJ2-7; D not resolved. The CDR3 loop spans 12 amino acids. Between the trimmed V and J ends, which lost 1 base and 7 bases, there was a span of 8 bases. CDR3 loop: CASSLGPGEQYF. CDR3 coding DNA: TGTGCCAGCAGTTTAGGGCCCGGAGAGCAGTACTTC.

This chain links TRBV18 with TRBJ1-4, with TRBD1 as a possible D gene (6 bases). Trimming took 1 base from V and 7 from J, leaving 13 bases between them. Germline CDR1 reads KGHSH; CDR2 reads LQKENI. CDR3 size: 15 residues. CDR3 amino acids: CASSPLRGASEKLFF. For the CDR3, the DNA is TGTGCCAGCTCACCACTCCGGGGGGCTTCTGAAAAACTGTTTTTT.

The chain recombines TRBV3-1 (or the pseudogene TRBV3-2) with TRBJ2-7; 12 positions match TRBD2. The CDR3 covers 15 residues. Germline V gene sequence: CDR1 LGHDT, CDR2 YNNKEL (reference sequence). V shed 3 bases, J shed 10 bases, and the junction held 10 bases outside the gene matches. The CDR3 nucleotides read TGTGCCAGCAGCCACGGACTAGCGGGGAAAACCCTACAGTACTTC. Its protein is CASSHGLAGKTLQYF.

The J gene is TRBJ2-7, the V gene TRBV3-1 (or the pseudogene TRBV3-2), with D maybe TRBD2 (6 bases). The CDR3 spans 14 residues. In germline, CDR1 is LGHDT, CDR2 YNNKEL (reference sequence). The V end was cut by 0 bases, the J end by 3 bases, with 9 bases between. The CDR3 is CASSQDRGFYEQYF. For the CDR3, the DNA is TGTGCCAGCAGCCAAGATCGGGGGTTCTACGAGCAGTACTTC.

The chain carries TRBV19 and TRBJ2-1; D is perhaps TRBD2 (10 bases). The germline V and J ends were trimmed by 3 bases and 4 bases, with 28 bases remaining between them. CDR1 is LNHDA, CDR2 SQIVND, per germline (reference sequence). The CDR3 has 20 residues. CDR3 in DNA: TGTGCCAGTAGTATGGGACAGGGTGGGAATCCGGGACTAGCGTACAATGAGCAGTTCTTC. Translating gives CASSMGQGGNPGLAYNEQFF. Variable domain in full (rest from reference TRBV19 and TRBJ2-1): DGGITQSPKYLFRKEGQNVTLSCEQNLNHDAMYWYRQDPGQGLRLIYYSQIVNDFQKGDIAEGYSVSREKKESFPLTVTSAQKNPTAFYLCASSMGQGGNPGLAYNEQFFGPGTRLTVL.

Concerning this clone: Other DNA sequences in the sample encode the same CDR3. The J gene is TRBJ1-2, the V gene TRBV28, with unresolved D. Trimming took off 6 bases at V and 4 bases at J, with 3 bases between the two ends. The germline CDR1 and CDR2 sequences are MDHEN and SYDVKM. This CDR3 is 10 amino acids long. The CDR3 DNA is TGTGCCAGCAGCTCCTATGGCTACACCTTC. This encodes CASSSYGYTF.

This clone was seen only once. This chain uses TRBV7-9 with TRBJ2-7; D possibly matches TRBD1 or TRBD2 (6 bases each). The CDR3 runs 17 residues. Germline V gives CDR1 SEHNR, CDR2 FQNEAQ (reference sequence). The ends were cut back, 5 bases at V and 0 bases at J, with 20 bases in the middle. CDR3 residues: CASSPRWGADVSYEQYF. Written as DNA, the CDR3 is TGTGCCAGCAGCCCCCGATGGGGGGCAGACGTCTCCTACGAGCAGTACTTC.

This chain links TRBV18 with TRBJ2-1, with D unresolved. V was clipped by 3 bases and J by 10 bases, with 13 bases between them. This CDR3 is 13 amino acids long. Germline CDR1 and CDR2: KGHSH and LQKENI. The CDR3 nucleotides are TGTGCCAGCTCACCGATAATTGGACGGGAGCAGTTCTTC. Translation gives CASSPIIGREQFF.

The chain links TRBV5-1 to TRBJ2-7; 11 bases are a match to TRBD2. In germline, CDR1 is SGHRS, CDR2 YFSETQ. The CDR3 has 18 amino acids. The junction had 11 bases not matched to a gene; V was cut back by 3 bases and J by 0 bases. CDR3 nucleotides: TGCGCCAGCAGCTGGGGGGTGGGACTAGCGGTAACCTCCTACGAGCAGTACTTC. It is translated as CASSWGVGLAVTSYEQYF.

The chain couples TRBV14 to TRBJ2-1, with a tentative D call TRBD1 (6 bases). The V gene lost 2 bases and the J gene lost 0 bases, with 8 bases spanning the gap. The CDR3 is made up of 15 amino acids. CDR1 is SGHDN, CDR2 FVKESK, per germline. This chain's CDR3 is CASSQRGSSYNEQFF. In nucleotides, the CDR3 is TGTGCCAGCAGCCAAAGGGGGAGCTCCTACAATGAGCAGTTCTTC.

This chain links TRBV5-5 with TRBJ2-2; 8 nucleotides match TRBD2. Germline lookup yields CDR1 SGHKS and CDR2 YYEKEE (reference sequence). V lost 5 bases, J lost 0 bases, and 9 bases stayed unmatched. The length of the CDR3 is 17 residues. The CDR3 loop is CASSPLGSGTNTGELFF. As DNA, the CDR3 is TGTGCCAGCAGTCCGCTGGGTAGCGGGACGAACACCGGGGAGCTGTTTTTT.

This clone was counted once. This chain uses TRBV7-2 with TRBJ2-3; a possible D gene is TRBD2 (6 bases). Trimming removed 5 bases at V and 5 bases at J, with 17 bases between. Germline CDR1 SGHTA, CDR2 FQGNSA. The CDR3 is 15 amino acids. The CDR3 nucleotides are TGTGCCAGCAGCCAAGGCGGGGAACCACTAGATACGCAGTATTTT. Protein sequence: CASSQGGEPLDTQYF. The entire variable domain, with the rest obtained from reference TRBV7-2 and TRBJ2-3, is as follows: GAGVSQSPSNKVTEKGKDVELRCDPISGHTALYWYRQSLGQGLEFLIYFQGNSAPDKSGLPSDRFSAERTGGSVSTLTIQRTQQEDSAVYLCASSQGGEPLDTQYFGPGTRLTVL.

The chain employs TRBV5-8 and TRBJ1-2; 8 nucleotides match TRBD1. Germline CDR1 and CDR2: SGHTS and YDEGEE. Germline trimming cut 4 bases from V and 8 bases from J; bases unmatched to any gene: 7. CDR3 length equals 13 residues. The CDR3 sequence: CASSLGQGGGYTF. The CDR3 DNA follows: TGTGCCAGCAGCCTAGGACAGGGAGGAGGCTACACCTTC.

In its sample, this clone was seen once. The CDR3 spells CASSVEEGAGGYTF. DNA of the CDR3: TGTGCCAGCAGCGTAGAAGAGGGGGCTGGTGGCTACACCTTC. The V and J genes are TRBV9 and TRBJ1-2; 7 bases are a match to TRBD1. This CDR3 has 14 amino acids. Germline-derived CDR1 and CDR2 are SGDLS and YYNGEE. Trimming took 0 bases from V and 7 from J; bases not matched to a gene: 6.